The 5 T cell receptor beta chains below come from one sample, sequenced in a study of metastatic and nonmetastatic thyroid tumors. TCRdb called clones again from the PCR reads with MiXCR. Of around 4,900 clones listed, approximately 35% were seen once; the top ten hold 25% to 30%. Ahead of thyroid surgery, no patient had received treatment of any kind. The specimen was adjacent normal tissue. The receptors were sampled from a male donor with papillary thyroid cancer or a benign thyroid nodule (not recorded which). Some clones in this sample may be carry-over from other donors' samples.

This clone was seen a few times. The V call is TRBV6-1, the J call TRBJ2-3; D possibly corresponds to TRBD2 (5 bases). This CDR3 contains 15 residues. Germline loops: CDR1 MNHNS, CDR2 SASEGT. The V and J ends lost 3 bases and 1 base respectively, with 11 bases between them. For the CDR3, the DNA is TGTGCCAGCAGTGACTCGCGGGCCGGCACAGATACGCAGTATTTT. Protein: CASSDSRAGTDTQYF.

The CDR3 region is CASSLDSRGVDTQYF. Written as DNA, the CDR3 is TGTGCCAGCAGCTTAGATTCCCGGGGGGTAGATACGCAGTATTTT. The chain employs TRBV11-2 and TRBJ2-3, with 7 nucleotides matching TRBD2. Per the germline V gene, CDR1 is SGHAT and CDR2 is FQNNGV. The CDR3 loop spans 15 amino acids. Trimming removed 0 bases from V and 5 bases from J; junction bases left unmatched: 5.

This chain joins TRBV11-2 and TRBJ2-7, with 8 nucleotides matching TRBD1. The CDR3 has 14 amino acids. The ends lost 2 bases at V and 6 bases at J; junction bases unmatched: 6. Germline CDR1 is SGHAT and CDR2 is FQNNGV. The CDR3 reads CASSLNPGGPEQYF. In DNA, the CDR3 is TGTGCCAGCAGCTTAAATCCAGGGGGCCCCGAGCAGTACTTC.

This chain links TRBV5-1 with TRBJ1-1; TRBD1 might be the D (5 bases). Looked up from germline, CDR1 is SGHRS and CDR2 is YFSETQ. This CDR3 has 16 residues. V was shortened by 4 bases and J by 0 bases, with 16 bases between the two germline ends. CDR3 sequence reads: CASSPGEGRMNTEAFF. CDR3 sequence (DNA): TGCGCCAGCAGCCCTGGAGAGGGGAGGATGAACACTGAAGCTTTCTTT.

This clone was picked up a small number of times. This chain joins TRBV19 and TRBJ1-3; 7 bases agree with TRBD1. The CDR3 extends over 15 amino acids. Germline V lookup: CDR1 LNHDA, CDR2 SQIVND (reference sequence). Trimming removed 4 bases from V and 2 bases from J; junction bases left unmatched: 5. In nucleotides, the CDR3 is TGTGCCAGTAGTACTACGACAGGGACTGGAAACACCATATATTTT. It translates to CASSTTTGTGNTIYF.